This passage covers 24 T cell receptor beta chains from one sample sequenced in a study of T cells in Graves' hyperthyroidism and ophthalmopathy. Researchers amplified the TCR beta CDR3 regions from RNA transcripts. The TCR CDR3 first-round RT-PCR relied on the HTBI primer set. TCRdb used MiXCR to reprocess the multiplex PCR reads, holding one entry per CDR3 protein. The sample has roughly 800,000 distinct CDR3 sequences, more than 30% seen once; the top ten hold approximately 10%. Specimen: blood. The receptor source for this set is a young man with Graves' hyperthyroidism.

This clonotype was seen ten or more times. The chain employs TRBV19 and TRBJ2-2, with 11 positions matching TRBD1. V lost 7 bases and J lost 6; bases outside the gene matches: 4. CDR3 length: 14 amino acids. Germline CDR1 LNHDA, CDR2 SQIVND (reference sequence). The CDR3: CASTPDRGPGELFF. For the CDR3, the DNA is TGTGCCAGTACTCCGGACAGGGGGCCCGGGGAGCTGTTTTTT.

The chain is built from TRBV7-6 and TRBJ2-7, with TRBD1 as a possible D gene (5 bases). CDR3 length equals 15 residues. Trimming left V 6 bases short and J 0 bases short, with 15 bases between. Germline CDR1 and CDR2: SGHVS and FNYEAQ. CDR3 nucleotides: TGTGCCAGCAGTTCCACCAGGGCCACCTCCTACGAGCAGTACTTC. It encodes CASSSTRATSYEQYF.

V and J are TRBV7-8 and TRBJ1-4, with D unclear. Germline values: CDR1 SGHVS, CDR2 FQNEAQ. The V end was cut by 5 bases, the J end by 7 bases, with 17 bases between. The CDR3 runs to 15 residues. CDR3 amino acids: CASSRAVGAVEKLFF. CDR3 in DNA: TGTGCCAGCAGCCGAGCGGTCGGCGCCGTTGAAAAACTGTTTTTT.

This clonotype was found a few times. This rearrangement joins TRBV25-1 to TRBJ1-1; D ambiguous. The CDR3 totals 12 residues. Germline loops: CDR1 MGHDK, CDR2 SYGVNS. Trimming took 7 bases from V and 2 from J, leaving 8 bases between them. For the CDR3, the DNA is TGTGCCAGCAAGACCCTCAACACTGAAGCTTTCTTT. Its protein is CASKTLNTEAFF.

J is TRBJ1-4 and V is TRBV19; maybe TRBD1 (6 bases). Trimming took off 10 bases at V and 3 bases at J, with 9 bases between the two ends. Germline V gives CDR1 LNHDA, CDR2 SQIVND (reference sequence). The CDR3 extends over 12 amino acids. CDR3 in amino acids: CATRGPNEKLFF. The CDR3 DNA reads TGTGCCACCCGGGGGCCTAATGAAAAACTGTTTTTT. The full variable domain, completed using reference TRBV19 and TRBJ1-4, is DGGITQSPKYLFRKEGQNVTLSCEQNLNHDAMYWYRQDPGQGLRLIYYSQIVNDFQKGDIAEGYSVSREKKESFPLTVTSAQKNPTAFYLCATRGPNEKLFFGSGTQLSVL.

This clonotype was seen a handful of times. CDR3 coding DNA: TGCGCCAGCAGCCAAGATGCTACGGTGGACACTGAAGCTTTCTTT. Protein product: CASSQDATVDTEAFF. This chain joins TRBV4-1 and TRBJ1-1; D uncertain. The CDR3 extends over 15 amino acids. Looked up from germline, CDR1 is MGHRA and CDR2 is YSYEKL. V shed 0 bases and J shed 3 bases, with 11 bases lying between them.

The table lists this clonotype with many counts. This rearrangement joins TRBV10-3 to TRBJ1-1, with D unresolved. The germline gives CDR1 ENHRY, CDR2 SYGVKD. V shed 4 bases and J shed 2 bases, with 8 bases lying between them. This CDR3 is 13 amino acids long. This CDR3 reads CAISVAVNTEAFF. CDR3 nucleotides: TGTGCCATCAGTGTGGCAGTAAACACTGAAGCTTTCTTT.

The V and J genes are TRBV12-3 or TRBV12-4 and TRBJ2-6; 7 bases are shared with TRBD1. The ends lost 5 bases at V and 8 bases at J; junction bases unmatched: 6. This CDR3 region has 14 residues. The CDR3 sequence: CASSTMTGSNVLTF. The CDR3 DNA is TGTGCCAGCAGTACGATGACAGGGTCCAACGTCCTGACTTTC.

The V call is TRBV20-1, the J call TRBJ1-5, with a tentative D call TRBD1 (5 bases). The CDR3 extends over 12 amino acids. Per germline, CDR1 DFQATT and CDR2 SNEGSKA (reference sequence). The germline V and J ends were trimmed by 2 bases and 4 bases, with 6 bases remaining between them. The chain's CDR3 is CSARKGNQPQHF. The CDR3 coding sequence is TGCAGTGCTAGAAAGGGGAATCAGCCCCAGCATTTT.

This clonotype has only a few counts. V is TRBV5-1 and J is TRBJ2-5, with no clear D. V lost 2 bases and J 3 bases, leaving 14 bases between the germline ends. The CDR3 runs 15 residues. The germline V gene encodes CDR1 SGHRS and CDR2 YFSETQ. CDR3 DNA sequence: TGCGCCAGCAGCTTTATAAGTAGCCGGGAAGAGACCCAGTACTTC. Its translation is CASSFISSREETQYF.

The sample holds a few counts of this clonotype. The chain has TRBV7-9 and TRBJ2-7; 7 nucleotides align to TRBD1. J gave up 7 bases and V 2 bases, and 5 bases lay outside the gene matches. The CDR3 covers 13 residues. Germline-derived CDR1 and CDR2 are SEHNR and FQNEAQ (reference sequence). The CDR3 loop is CASSLPPGQEQYF. In DNA, the CDR3 is TGTGCCAGCAGCTTACCCCCGGGACAGGAGCAGTACTTC.

Worth noting for this clonotype: A much larger clonotype is one base distant, so this may be a read error. V is TRBV7-9 and J is TRBJ1-1; maybe TRBD1 (5 bases). The CDR3 loop spans 13 amino acids. Per germline, CDR1 SEHNR and CDR2 FQNEAQ (reference sequence). The CDR3 DNA reads as TGTGCCAGCACCTCCAGGGAGAGGACTGGAGCTTTCTTT. Translation gives CASTSRERTGAFF.

V gene TRBV7-2 combines with J gene TRBJ2-7; D is unclear. This CDR3 spans 13 amino acids. The V gene's germline CDR1 is SGHTA and CDR2 FQGNSA. Between the trimmed V and J ends, which lost 1 base and 2 bases, there was a span of 6 bases. The CDR3 loop is CASSLGWTYEQYF. The CDR3 bases are TGTGCCAGCAGCTTAGGTTGGACCTACGAGCAGTACTTC.

In this sample, this clonotype turned up many times. The CDR3 spells CASSGDRMNTEAFF. As DNA, the CDR3 is TGTGCCAGCAGTGGGGACCGAATGAACACTGAAGCTTTCTTT. This chain uses TRBV2 with TRBJ1-1, with D possibly TRBD1 on 5 matching bases. V lost 4 bases to trimming and J lost 0 bases, with 9 bases between them. The CDR3 is made up of 14 amino acids. Germline V CDR1 and CDR2: SNHLY, FYNNEI.

The V call is TRBV9, the J call TRBJ1-5; D gene ambiguous. The CDR3 has 12 amino acids. Trimming stripped 5 bases from V and 5 bases from J, with 8 bases between. CDR1 SGDLS and CDR2 YYNGEE come from the germline V gene. The CDR3 loop is CASSLQYQPQHF. The CDR3 nucleotides are TGTGCCAGCAGTTTACAATATCAGCCCCAGCATTTT.

This clonotype was picked up many times. V and J are TRBV19 and TRBJ1-4; D remains ambiguous. This CDR3 has 16 amino acids. Trimming took off 0 bases at V and 6 bases at J, with 14 bases between the two ends. CDR1 and CDR2 (germline): LNHDA, SQIVND (reference sequence). The CDR3 protein is CASSIEFGSPDEKLFF. As DNA, the CDR3 is TGTGCCAGTAGTATAGAGTTTGGGAGTCCGGATGAAAAACTGTTTTTT.

This clonotype has a count of ten or more. This sequence joins TRBV9 and TRBJ2-5, with D unresolved. The CDR3 extends over 14 amino acids. Germline CDR1 SGDLS, CDR2 YYNGEE. Trimming shortened V by 0 bases and J by 2 bases, and 8 bases separated the two germline ends. The CDR3, as DNA: TGTGCCAGCAGCGTAGAGGCGCGACAAGAGACCCAGTACTTC. Its protein product is CASSVEARQETQYF.

This clonotype was detected a few times. The gene calls are TRBV20-1 and TRBJ2-7, with 10 nucleotides matching TRBD2. This CDR3 has 14 amino acids. Losses at the gene ends were 5 bases for V and 3 bases for J; bases not matched to a gene: 7. Per the germline V gene, CDR1 is DFQATT and CDR2 is SNEGSKA (reference sequence). As DNA, the CDR3 is TGCAGTGCTCCGTCTAGCGGGAGTCACTACGAGCAGTACTTC. Translated, it gives CSAPSSGSHYEQYF.

The J gene is TRBJ2-5, the V gene TRBV20-1; 9 nucleotides match TRBD1. Per the germline V gene, CDR1 is DFQATT and CDR2 is SNEGSKA (reference sequence). The CDR3 contains 17 residues. V lost 5 bases and J lost 5; bases outside the gene matches: 18. CDR3 nucleotides: TGCAGTGCTGGGGAGACAGGGGGTGGCGGGAGACGTGAGACCCAGTACTTC. Translated, it gives CSAGETGGGGRRETQYF.

This clonotype has ten or more counts. The chain has TRBV20-1 and TRBJ1-6; TRBD1 is a possible D gene (5 bases). Germline CDR1 DFQATT, CDR2 SNEGSKA (reference sequence). The CDR3 has 13 residues. Between the trimmed V and J ends, which lost 3 bases and 6 bases, there was a span of 9 bases. The CDR3 reads CSARDTVNSPLHF. The DNA for the CDR3 is TGCAGTGCTAGGGACACCGTTAATTCACCCCTCCACTTT.

The chain employs TRBV4-2 and TRBJ1-6, with D unclear. The CDR3 spans 15 residues. In germline, CDR1 is LGHNA, CDR2 YNFKEQ. V was clipped by 0 bases and J by 7 bases, with 10 bases between them. Here the CDR3 DNA reads TGTGCCAGCAGCCAAGATCTACTGAAGAATTCACCCCTCCACTTT. The encoded protein is CASSQDLLKNSPLHF.

Concerning this clonotype itself: This could be a read error, since a much larger clone is one nucleotide away. This chain connects TRBV20-1 to TRBJ2-7; tentative D call: TRBD2 (6 bases). The germline V gene has CDR1 DFQATT and CDR2 SNEGSKA (reference sequence). The V end lost 3 bases, the J end lost 0 bases, and 12 bases lay between the germline ends. The CDR3 sequence is 14 residues long. The CDR3 DNA reads TGCAGTGCTAGTAGGGACGGGAGCTCCTACGAGCAGTACTTC. Translating it yields CSASRDGSSYEQYF.

The chain has TRBV25-1 and TRBJ2-5, with D unresolved. There are 14 residues in the CDR3. V lost 4 bases to trimming and J lost 5 bases, with 14 bases between them. Germline CDR1 and CDR2: MGHDK and SYGVNS. This CDR3 is CASSVANRLETQYF. CDR3 sequence (DNA): TGTGCCAGCAGTGTTGCTAACCGCCTCGAGACCCAGTACTTC.

The CDR3 sequence is CASSRSKGTEAFF. CDR3 bases: TGTGCCAGCTCACGGTCAAAAGGCACTGAAGCTTTCTTT. The chain combines TRBV14 with TRBJ1-1, with unresolved D. Trimming removed 8 bases from V and 4 bases from J, with 14 bases in between. The CDR3 loop spans 13 amino acids. Germline values: CDR1 SGHDN, CDR2 FVKESK. Combining the CDR3 with reference TRBV14 and TRBJ1-1 gives the whole variable domain EAGVTQFPSHSVIEKGQTVTLRCDPISGHDNLYWYRRVMGKEIKFLLHFVKESKQDESGMPNNRFLAERTGGTYSTLKVQPAELEDSGVYFCASSRSKGTEAFFGQGTRLTVV.